One sample yielded the 14 T cell receptor beta chains listed below, sequenced in a study of T cell changes during pregnancy in multiple sclerosis. The method was immunoSEQ multiplex PCR; TCRdb's version includes in-frame clones alone and lacks a portion of them. The data contain tens of thousands of clones, around 89% of them singletons. The sample here was peripheral blood, taken after pregnancy. The receptors were gathered from a female donor with multiple sclerosis, enrolled in a pregnancy study.

The V gene is TRBV5-5, the J gene TRBJ1-2, with D tentatively TRBD1 (5 bases). The germline V gene has CDR1 SGHKS and CDR2 YYEKEE (reference sequence). CDR3 length equals 16 residues. Trimming cost V 4 bases and J 8 bases, with 24 bases left between them. The CDR3, as DNA: TGTGCCAGCAGCCAGAACCCCAGGGTCGGCTATGGCGGCTACACCTTC. Amino acids: CASSQNPRVGYGGYTF.

The rearrangement uses TRBV28 and TRBJ2-7; no definite D call. With 6 bases removed from V and 0 bases from J, the gap between germline ends came to 6 bases. The CDR3 has 12 residues. From germline, CDR1 is MDHEN and CDR2 SYDVKM. This CDR3 reads CASSSSSYEQYF. The CDR3 DNA is TGTGCCAGCAGCTCTAGCTCCTACGAGCAGTACTTC.

The chain employs TRBV6-5 and TRBJ2-2; 8 nucleotides agree with TRBD2. The V gene end was trimmed by 2 bases and the J gene end by 6 bases; junction bases not matched to a gene: 5. The CDR3 spans 15 residues. CDR1 and CDR2 (germline): MNHEY, SVGAGI. CDR3 DNA sequence: TGTGCCAGCAGTTACGAGCGGGGGTCCCCCGGGGAGCTGTTTTTT. It is translated as CASSYERGSPGELFF.

The gene calls are TRBV7-9 and TRBJ2-2; possible D gene TRBD2, 5 bases. Deletions cut 0 bases from V and 8 bases from J, with 10 bases between. CDR1 and CDR2 from the germline V gene are SEHNR and FQNEAQ (reference sequence). The CDR3 totals 14 residues. The CDR3 here is CASSLAGVAGELFF. The CDR3 DNA sequence: TGTGCCAGCAGCTTAGCCGGGGTTGCTGGGGAGCTGTTTTTT.

V and J are TRBV7-2 and TRBJ2-7; tentatively, D is TRBD2 (5 bases). V lost 2 bases, J lost 4 bases, and 15 bases lay in between. The CDR3 is 15 residues long. CDR1 and CDR2 from the germline V gene are SGHTA and FQGNSA. CDR3: CASSLQAVGNYEQYF. The CDR3 DNA reads TGTGCCAGCAGCTTACAAGCGGTGGGAAATTACGAGCAGTACTTC.

The chain has TRBV29-1 and TRBJ2-5, with D possibly matching TRBD2 (5 bases). CDR1 is SQVTM and CDR2 is ANQGSEA in the germline V gene. V was clipped by 3 bases and J by 2 bases, with 13 bases between them. The CDR3 is 14 amino acids. The CDR3 DNA sequence: TGCAGCGTTGACCAAGGAGGCAGGCAAGAGACCCAGTACTTC. This codes for CSVDQGGRQETQYF.

This clone came up once. The rearrangement uses TRBV5-8 and TRBJ1-1; D possibly corresponds to TRBD1 (5 bases). Germline V gives CDR1 SGHTS, CDR2 YDEGEE. V shed 4 bases and J shed 7 bases, with 20 bases lying between them. This CDR3 is built from 15 residues. CDR3 in amino acids: CASSRGVTANLEAFF. CDR3 nucleotides: TGTGCCAGCAGCAGAGGCGTGACAGCGAACCTTGAAGCTTTCTTT.

J is TRBJ1-1 and V is TRBV6-1; tentatively, D is TRBD1 (6 bases). The CDR3 consists of 15 residues. The V and J ends lost 5 bases and 5 bases respectively, with 18 bases between them. Germline V lookup: CDR1 MNHNS, CDR2 SASEGT. In nucleotides, the CDR3 is TGTGCCAGCAGTCGAAAGAGTGAAGGGGGAACTGAAGCTTTCTTT. Translating it yields CASSRKSEGGTEAFF.

The chain couples TRBV6-6 to TRBJ1-4; D is uncertain. Germline V gene sequence: CDR1 MNHNY, CDR2 SVGAGI (reference sequence). Deletions cut 5 bases from V and 7 bases from J, with 14 bases between. The CDR3 has 14 residues. Here the CDR3 reads CASSAQLMGEKLFF. In DNA form, the CDR3 reads TGTGCCAGCAGTGCACAGCTCATGGGTGAAAAACTGTTTTTT.

In this sample, this clone turned up many times. The same CDR3 is also encoded by other DNA sequences in this sample. This chain joins TRBV29-1 and TRBJ2-2, with 9 bases that match TRBD1. The CDR3 sequence is 15 residues long. Germline values: CDR1 SQVTM, CDR2 ANQGSEA. Trimming cost V 6 bases and J 5 bases; bases outside gene matches: 10. The CDR3 coding sequence is TGCAGCGTCTTCACAGGGGGCTTAGGGACCGGGGAGCTGTTTTTT. This codes for CSVFTGGLGTGELFF.

The chain uses TRBV5-1 and TRBJ2-1, with a weak D call TRBD1 (6 bases). Per the germline V gene, CDR1 is SGHRS and CDR2 is YFSETQ. The CDR3 has 15 residues. Trimming stripped 0 bases from V and 3 bases from J, with 10 bases between. CDR3 in amino acids: CASSLGQVLYNEQFF. The CDR3, as DNA: TGCGCCAGCAGCTTGGGACAGGTCCTCTACAATGAGCAGTTCTTC.

This clone was seen just once. V gene TRBV5-1 combines with J gene TRBJ2-4; 8 nucleotides line up with TRBD1. CDR3 length: 15 residues. V lost 4 bases, J lost 6 bases, and 9 bases stayed unmatched. Germline V gene lookup returns CDR1 SGHRS and CDR2 YFSETQ. CDR3 residues: CASSVSTGVGNIQYF. As DNA, the CDR3 is TGCGCCAGCAGCGTCTCGACAGGGGTCGGAAACATTCAGTACTTC. Drawing the rest from reference TRBV5-1 and TRBJ2-4, the complete variable domain is KAGVTQTPRYLIKTRGQQVTLSCSPISGHRSVSWYQQTPGQGLQFLFEYFSETQRNKGNFPGRFSGRQFSNSRSEMNVSTLELGDSALYLCASSVSTGVGNIQYFGAGTRLSVL.

This rearrangement joins TRBV19 to TRBJ1-1; D is possibly TRBD1 (6 bases). Trimming removed 3 bases at V and 1 base at J, with 9 bases between. Germline V gene data show CDR1 as LNHDA and CDR2 as SQIVND (reference sequence). There are 14 residues in the CDR3. The CDR3, as DNA: TGTGCCAGTAGTATCGGGACATGGAACACTGAAGCTTTCTTT. It encodes CASSIGTWNTEAFF.

The chain links TRBV30 to TRBJ2-3; 7 bases map to TRBD1. CDR1 GTSNPN and CDR2 SVGIG come from the germline V gene (reference sequence). Germline trimming cut 5 bases from V and 7 bases from J; bases unmatched to any gene: 12. This CDR3 has 14 amino acids. CDR3 in amino acids: CAWATGTLDNTQYF. The CDR3 nucleotides are TGTGCCTGGGCGACAGGGACGCTCGATAATACGCAGTATTTT.